The 9 T cell receptor beta chains listed next were all sequenced from one sample in a study of T-cell memory formation after mild COVID-19. From the 5' RACE reads, TCRdb called clonotypes with MiXCR, one entry per CDR3 protein. The sample contains a few hundred thousand distinct CDR3 sequences, 20% to 25% of which appear only once. The sample consisted of PBMCs or a T cell subset sorted from them (not recorded which). The receptors were sampled from a man younger than 30 who had mild COVID-19 (a few samples of this study predate the infection). Cell type and time point are not known.

This chain uses TRBV5-1 with TRBJ2-7, with a tentative D call TRBD1 (7 bases). Trimming cost V 5 bases and J 1 base, with 13 bases left between them. The V gene's germline CDR1 is SGHRS and CDR2 YFSETQ. This CDR3 spans 14 amino acids. This chain's CDR3 is CASSLRGVSYEQYF. CDR3 bases: TGCGCCAGCAGTCTCAGGGGGGTATCCTACGAGCAGTACTTC.

Ten or more counts support this clonotype. The rearrangement uses TRBV7-7 and TRBJ2-1; tentatively, D is TRBD2 (6 bases). CDR1 is SSHAT and CDR2 is FNYEAQ in the germline V gene (reference sequence). Trimming pared 3 bases from V and 6 bases from J, leaving 15 bases between. This CDR3 region has 15 residues. CDR3 region: CASSFGGVFGNEQFF. The CDR3 bases are TGTGCCAGCAGCTTTGGCGGGGTATTTGGCAATGAGCAGTTCTTC.

The chain joins TRBV2 to TRBJ2-7; the D gene is possibly TRBD1 (6 bases). The CDR3 is made up of 13 amino acids. V shed 10 bases and J shed 3 bases, with 16 bases lying between them. The germline V gene has CDR1 SNHLY and CDR2 FYNNEI. Here the CDR3 reads CAKPWDKIYEQYV. The CDR3, as DNA: TGTGCCAAGCCCTGGGACAAAATCTACGAGCAGTACGTC.

This chain connects TRBV7-6 to TRBJ2-1; TRBD2 agrees at 10 bases. Germline CDR1 and CDR2: SGHVS and FNYEAQ. CDR3 length equals 15 residues. The junction had 6 bases not matched to a gene; V was cut back by 6 bases and J by 4 bases. The CDR3 region is CASRLSGGAYNEQFF. The CDR3 DNA reads as TGTGCCAGCAGACTAAGCGGGGGGGCGTACAATGAGCAGTTCTTC.

This clonotype was counted many times. The chain recombines TRBV7-6 with TRBJ2-7; 7 bases are a match to TRBD2. J gave up 5 bases and V 1 base, and 8 bases lay outside the gene matches. Germline V CDR1 and CDR2: SGHVS, FNYEAQ. The CDR3 spans 15 residues. The CDR3 DNA is TGTGCCAGCAGCTTAGGAATCCGCGGGAGCAACGAGCAGTACTTC. Encoded protein: CASSLGIRGSNEQYF.

This clonotype appeared a few times. The genes are TRBV7-9 and TRBJ1-2; TRBD1 aligns across 9 bases. The germline CDR1 and CDR2 sequences are SEHNR and FQNEAQ (reference sequence). CDR3 length: 15 amino acids. The V gene end was trimmed by 5 bases and the J gene end by 4 bases; junction bases not matched to a gene: 8. The CDR3 here is CASSTTGGVTYGYTF. The DNA of the CDR3 is TGTGCCAGCAGCACGACAGGGGGTGTTACCTATGGCTACACCTTC.

This clonotype was observed a handful of times. The chain links TRBV7-2 to TRBJ2-3; D remains unclear. CDR3 length: 15 amino acids. Trimming removed 1 base from V and 0 bases from J, with 8 bases in between. Germline CDR1 and CDR2: SGHTA and FQGNSA. Here the CDR3 reads CASSLGAKSTDTQYF. The CDR3 region has the DNA TGTGCCAGCAGCTTAGGAGCGAAGAGCACAGATACGCAGTATTTT.

This chain joins TRBV6-5 and TRBJ2-1; tentative D call: TRBD2 (7 bases). The CDR3 is 15 amino acids. Germline CDR1 and CDR2: MNHEY and SVGAGI. Trimming cost V 6 bases and J 6 bases, with 18 bases left between them. The CDR3: CASSITIGGPNEQFF. The CDR3 nucleotides read TGTGCCAGCAGCATTACTATCGGGGGGCCCAATGAGCAGTTCTTC.

The chain joins TRBV20-1 to TRBJ1-1; D might be TRBD1 (5 bases). V lost 3 bases to trimming and J lost 0 bases, with 8 bases between them. The length of the CDR3 is 13 residues. Germline CDR1 and CDR2: DFQATT and SNEGSKA (reference sequence). The CDR3 nucleotides are TGCAGTGCTAGGCAGGACATGAACACTGAAGCTTTCTTT. Its translation: CSARQDMNTEAFF.